The source of this TCR beta chain is a study of blood T cell repertoires in COVID-19. For the study at large: T cells, B-cell-depleted T cells, or PBMCs provided the cDNA or gDNA that served as material.

The CDR3 has 16 amino acids. CDR1 is LGHNA, CDR2 YSLEER, per germline. The germline V and J ends were trimmed by 1 base and 8 bases, with 15 bases remaining between them. Produced via immunoSEQ multiplex PCR; TCRdb's table is partial and in-frame only. The data show roughly 50,000 clones, 70% to 90% seen once. The rearrangement uses TRBV4-3 and TRBJ1-6; no reliable D call. The specimen was peripheral blood. The sequence was collected from a man between 65 and 85 years old with acute or convalescent COVID-19. For the CDR3, the DNA is TGCGCCAGCAGCCAAGTAGCCCGGCGTAACCATTCACCCCTCCACTTT. The encoded protein is CASSQVARRNHSPLHF.